These T cell receptor beta chains were read from a single sample in a study of CD8 T cells in ankylosing spondylitis. From the 5' RACE reads, TCRdb called clonotypes with MiXCR, one entry per CDR3 protein. The table shows about 150,000 distinct CDR3 sequences, with roughly an eighth occurring only once. Sequencing input: blood, either unsorted or a sorted T cell fraction (not recorded which). The receptors were sampled from a female donor with ankylosing spondylitis or in good health (not recorded which). The CDR3 runs from the conserved cysteine through the conserved F or W. D genes are given only for firm matches. The size entry is marked missing in some rows and otherwise reads once, few, many or a size class.

d_call	v_call	clone_size	j_call	cdr3_aa	cdr3_nt
.	TRBV20-1	many	TRBJ2-7	CSAMDAISSYEQYF	TGCAGTGCTATGGACGCTATCTCCTCCTACGAGCAGTACTTC
TRBD1	TRBV7-6	few	TRBJ2-7	CASSIGQGASYEQYF	TGTGCCAGCAGCATCGGACAGGGGGCAAGTTACGAGCAGTACTTC
.	TRBV12-3/TRBV12-4	many	TRBJ2-2	CASIPQLKGELFF	TGTGCCAGCATTCCTCAGTTGAAGGGGGAGCTGTTTTTT
.	TRBV19	.	TRBJ2-6	CASSITGANVLTF	TGTGCCAGTAGTATAACTGGGGCCAACGTCCTGACTTTC
TRBD2	TRBV5-4	few	TRBJ2-3	CASSLPGRSVVQYF	TGTGCCAGCAGCTTGCCCGGGAGGTCTGTTGTGCAGTATTTT
TRBD2	TRBV5-1	many	TRBJ2-3	CASSLARLAASTDTQYF	TGCGCCAGCAGCTTGGCCCGGCTAGCGGCTAGCACAGATACGCAGTATTTT
TRBD1	TRBV2	many	TRBJ1-5	CASSEPGQKNQPQHF	TGTGCCAGCAGTGAGCCGGGACAGAAGAATCAGCCCCAGCATTTT
TRBD1	TRBV3-1	many	TRBJ2-3	CASSQRQGVADTQYF	TGTGCCAGCAGCCAACGACAGGGCGTTGCAGATACGCAGTATTTT
.	TRBV5-5	.	TRBJ2-3	CASNHAASTDTQYF	TGTGCCAGCAACCACGCAGCTAGCACAGATACGCAGTATTTT
.	TRBV7-2	many	TRBJ2-6	CASSLAPVAGANVLTF	TGTGCCAGCAGCTTAGCGCCGGTAGCTGGGGCCAACGTCCTGACTTTC
.	TRBV27	.	TRBJ2-5	CASRQGWGKAQETQYF	TGTGCCAGCAGACAGGGTTGGGGCAAGGCACAAGAGACCCAGTACTTC
.	TRBV12-3/TRBV12-4	many	TRBJ2-3	CASSLGWGDTQYF	TGTGCCAGCAGTTTAGGGTGGGGAGATACGCAGTATTTT
.	TRBV5-1	many	TRBJ1-1	CASSSTAMNTEAFF	TGCGCCAGCAGCTCGACAGCTATGAACACTGAAGCTTTCTTT
.	TRBV5-1	.	TRBJ2-1	CASSGGGLSNEQFF	TGCGCCAGCAGTGGGGGGGGCCTTTCCAATGAGCAGTTCTTC
TRBD1	TRBV7-2	.	TRBJ1-3	CASSRKTGGYTIYF	TGTGCCAGCAGCCGGAAAACAGGGGGATACACCATATATTTT
.	TRBV28	many	TRBJ1-1	CASSLVRYRARDTEAFF	TGTGCCAGCAGTTTAGTCCGTTACAGGGCCAGGGACACTGAAGCTTTCTTT
.	TRBV14	many	TRBJ2-5	CASSQGNYWGETQYF	TGTGCCAGCAGCCAAGGAAACTACTGGGGGGAGACCCAGTACTTC
TRBD2	TRBV7-6	many	TRBJ2-1	CASSPLGAGVHNEQFF	TGTGCCAGCAGCCCCCTCGGGGCGGGGGTGCACAATGAGCAGTTCTTC
.	TRBV5-1	many	TRBJ1-6	CASSASPGHNSPLHF	TGCGCCAGCAGCGCATCTCCGGGGCACAATTCACCCCTCCACTTT
.	TRBV7-9	many	TRBJ1-3	CASSASGNTIYF	TGTGCCAGCAGCGCCTCTGGAAACACCATATATTTT
TRBD2	TRBV12-3/TRBV12-4	few	TRBJ2-2	CAGSGSRTGELFF	TGTGCCGGTAGCGGGAGTAGGACCGGGGAGCTGTTTTTT
.	TRBV28	many	TRBJ2-1	CAGSQGGSSYNEQFF	TGTGCCGGATCTCAGGGGGGAAGCTCCTACAATGAGCAGTTCTTC
TRBD1	TRBV7-8	many	TRBJ1-1	CASSYDRVSTEAFF	TGTGCCAGCAGTTACGACAGGGTGAGCACTGAAGCTTTCTTT
.	TRBV24-1	many	TRBJ2-7	CATSDGSYEQYF	TGTGCCACCAGTGATGGGTCCTACGAGCAGTACTTC
.	TRBV20-1	many	TRBJ1-1	CSATPALRGTNTEAFF	TGCAGTGCTACCCCCGCCCTGCGGGGGACGAACACTGAAGCTTTCTTT
TRBD1	TRBV7-2	.	TRBJ2-7	CASSLDGQAYEQYF	TGTGCCAGCAGCTTAGATGGACAGGCCTACGAGCAGTACTTC
TRBD1	TRBV7-2	many	TRBJ2-1	CASSFPGQGAREQFF	TGTGCCAGCAGCTTCCCGGGACAGGGGGCGCGAGAGCAGTTCTTC
.	TRBV7-9	many	TRBJ1-6	CASSLIQDNSPLHF	TGTGCCAGCAGCTTAATACAGGATAATTCACCCCTCCACTTT
TRBD1	TRBV20-1	many	TRBJ1-5	CSARDGTVNNQPQHF	TGCAGTGCTAGAGACGGGACAGTGAACAATCAGCCCCAGCATTTT
TRBD1	TRBV5-1	many	TRBJ1-1	CASSSADRGNTEAFF	TGCGCCAGCAGCTCTGCGGACAGGGGGAACACTGAAGCTTTCTTT
TRBD1	TRBV6-1	many	TRBJ1-5	CASSFRDRALDQPQHF	TGTGCCAGCAGCTTCCGGGACAGGGCCTTGGATCAGCCCCAGCATTTT
.	TRBV12-3/TRBV12-4	few	TRBJ2-4	CASSFGGGTTQYF	TGTGCCAGCAGTTTTGGTGGGGGGACCACTCAGTACTTC
.	TRBV5-1	many	TRBJ1-1	CASSLIVNTEAFF	TGCGCCAGCAGCTTGATAGTCAACACTGAAGCTTTCTTT
.	TRBV21-1	many	TRBJ2-3	CASSKEYSVDTQYF	TGTGCCAGCAGCAAAGAATACTCCGTCGATACGCAGTATTTT
TRBD1	TRBV19	many	TRBJ1-1	CASSHNRDRPEAFF	TGTGCCAGTAGCCATAACCGGGACAGACCAGAAGCTTTCTTT
.	TRBV27	many	TRBJ2-2	CASRWSGELFF	TGTGCCAGCAGATGGAGCGGGGAGCTGTTTTTT
.	TRBV7-3	once	TRBJ2-6	CASSGMISGANVLTF	TGTGCCAGCAGCGGGATGATTTCTGGGGCCAACGTCCTGACTTTC
.	TRBV5-1	many	TRBJ1-1	CASATPEMNTEAFF	TGCGCCAGCGCCACCCCCGAAATGAACACTGAAGCTTTCTTT
.	TRBV5-1	many	TRBJ2-1	CASKPPSEDNEQFF	TGCGCCAGCAAGCCCCCTAGCGAAGACAATGAGCAGTTCTTC
.	TRBV18	many	TRBJ1-1	CASSPGPKNTEAFF	TGTGCCAGCTCACCAGGGCCAAAGAACACTGAAGCTTTCTTT
.	TRBV29-1	many	TRBJ2-7	CSVGSGLTYEQYF	TGCAGCGTTGGTTCTGGGTTAACTTACGAGCAGTACTTC
.	TRBV5-1	many	TRBJ1-1	CASREVNTEAFF	TGCGCCAGCAGGGAGGTAAATACTGAAGCTTTCTTT
.	TRBV6-1	few	TRBJ1-3	CASSDVPQGKNTIYF	TGTGCCAGCAGTGACGTGCCCCAGGGAAAGAACACCATATATTTT
.	TRBV28	.	TRBJ2-3	CASSLGTVPDTQYF	TGTGCCAGCAGTTTGGGGACCGTCCCAGATACGCAGTATTTT
.	TRBV12-3/TRBV12-4	many	TRBJ1-2	CASSSLRPELTTYGYTF	TGTGCCAGCTCAAGTTTACGCCCCGAACTTACTACCTATGGCTACACCTTC
TRBD2	TRBV4-1	many	TRBJ2-7	CASSQKAGDSYEQYF	TGCGCCAGCAGCCAGAAAGCGGGGGACTCCTACGAGCAGTACTTC
.	TRBV12-3/TRBV12-4	many	TRBJ1-5	CASSLGLSGQPQHF	TGTGCCAGCAGTTTGGGCCTCTCCGGTCAGCCCCAGCATTTT
.	TRBV27	many	TRBJ2-3	CASSRTWDTDTQYF	TGTGCCAGCAGTCGGACGTGGGACACAGATACGCAGTATTTT
.	TRBV6-2/TRBV6-3	.	TRBJ2-3	CASSLLARTDTQYF	TGTGCCAGCAGCCTCTTGGCTCGTACAGATACGCAGTATTTT
TRBD1	TRBV20-1	many	TRBJ2-1	CSASGAGGSEQFF	TGCAGTGCTAGCGGGGCAGGGGGCAGTGAGCAGTTCTTC
.	TRBV5-1	once	TRBJ2-7	CASSPGGPREQYF	TGCGCCAGCAGCCCGGGCGGTCCTCGGGAGCAGTACTTC
TRBD2	TRBV10-3	many	TRBJ2-7	CAISDETSGGRRFEQYF	TGTGCCATCAGTGATGAGACTAGCGGGGGCCGGCGGTTCGAGCAGTACTTC
TRBD2	TRBV6-5	many	TRBJ2-2	CASSYPSGIHGGELFF	TGTGCCAGCAGTTACCCTAGCGGGATCCATGGCGGGGAGCTGTTTTTT
TRBD1	TRBV10-3	many	TRBJ2-3	CAISEGFRQGSYTQYF	TGTGCCATCAGTGAGGGGTTTAGACAGGGAAGTTATACGCAGTATTTT
.	TRBV7-2	few	TRBJ2-2	CASRNAEAGELFF	TGTGCCAGCAGAAACGCTGAAGCCGGGGAGCTGTTTTTT
.	TRBV11-2	many	TRBJ2-3	CASSLDSQNPSTDTQYF	TGTGCCAGCAGCTTAGATTCGCAAAACCCTAGCACAGATACGCAGTATTTT
TRBD2	TRBV20-1	many	TRBJ2-1	CSARRLAGYNEQFF	TGCAGTGCTAGGCGACTAGCTGGATACAATGAGCAGTTCTTC